Listed below are T cell receptor beta chains from one sample, sequenced in a study of control samples from healthy donors and cancer patients. Only in-frame clones appear in the TCRdb table, and some are missing; sequencing was by immunoSEQ multiplex PCR. The table shows 88,000 or so clones, with around 94% occurring only once. Sequencing was performed on blood. These receptors originate from a woman aged 18-29 years in good health. Both conserved end residues are part of each CDR3.

V gene: TRBV25-1
J gene: TRBJ2-2
CDR3 protein: CASSDGGSDTGELFF

V gene: TRBV28
J gene: TRBJ1-3
CDR3 protein: CASSLSGFSGNTIYF

V gene: TRBV6-4
J gene: TRBJ2-3
CDR3 protein: CASSDSTGADTQYF

V gene: TRBV25-1
J gene: TRBJ1-1
CDR3 protein: CASRGQGPNTEAFF

V gene: TRBV21-1
J gene: TRBJ1-2
CDR3 protein: CASSKADRSQDRPYGYTF

V gene: TRBV7-3
J gene: TRBJ2-1
CDR3 protein: CASSPLAGGYNEQFF

V gene: TRBV19
J gene: TRBJ1-2
CDR3 protein: CASSPRDIYGYTF

V gene: TRBV7-8
J gene: TRBJ2-1
CDR3 protein: CASSLEGGPASPQFF

V gene: TRBV10-3
J gene: TRBJ2-7
CDR3 protein: CAISESTGSPKAYEQYF

V gene: TRBV10-3
J gene: TRBJ1-1
CDR3 protein: CAISEGKNTEAFF

V gene: TRBV11-2
J gene: TRBJ1-3
CDR3 protein: CASSFEQGRREF

V gene: TRBV6-4
J gene: TRBJ2-2
CDR3 protein: CASSVGSTGELFF

V gene: TRBV28
J gene: TRBJ1-5
CDR3 protein: CASRPEQGSGQPQHF

V gene: TRBV6-6
J gene: TRBJ1-5
CDR3 protein: CASSSPGQGNQPQHF

V gene: TRBV6-5
J gene: TRBJ2-7
CDR3 protein: CASRTTGYYEQYF

V gene: TRBV9
J gene: TRBJ2-5
CDR3 protein: CASSPEGAGGQETQYF

V gene: TRBV6-4
J gene: TRBJ2-1
CDR3 protein: CASSDRENNEQFF

V gene: TRBV7-3
J gene: TRBJ1-1
CDR3 protein: CASSLETFTGVAVPAFF

V gene: TRBV6-1
J gene: TRBJ2-2
CDR3 protein: CASSEGGGVSRTGELFF

V gene: TRBV15
J gene: TRBJ1-4
CDR3 protein: CATSRGDRGLMDEKLFF

V gene: TRBV27
J gene: TRBJ2-1
CDR3 protein: CASSLGFLAGGLTSYNEQFF

V gene: TRBV10-2
J gene: TRBJ2-7
CDR3 protein: CASTDALAGAYEQYF

V gene: TRBV19
J gene: TRBJ1-2
CDR3 protein: CASSHTPIRPLVGYTF

V gene: TRBV18
J gene: TRBJ1-1
CDR3 protein: CASSYQILGGNTEAFF

V gene: TRBV15
J gene: TRBJ1-5
CDR3 protein: CATSRPDSSNQPQHF

V gene: TRBV11-2
J gene: TRBJ2-7
CDR3 protein: CASTRGGVGYEQYF

V gene: TRBV5-5
J gene: TRBJ2-1
CDR3 protein: CASSLAWNEQFF

V gene: TRBV5-6
J gene: TRBJ1-2
CDR3 protein: CASSLIWVRGGYTF

V gene: TRBV4-2
J gene: TRBJ2-1
CDR3 protein: CASTLNNEQFF

V gene: TRBV29-1
J gene: TRBJ1-1
CDR3 protein: CSVFPGDNTEAFF

V gene: TRBV11-3
J gene: TRBJ1-5
CDR3 protein: CASSLKGQGAISNQPQHF

V gene: TRBV6-2/TRBV6-3
J gene: TRBJ1-5
CDR3 protein: CASSYSRAEPQHF

V gene: TRBV28
J gene: TRBJ2-3
CDR3 protein: CASSSAQLSTSTDTQYF

V gene: TRBV5-1
J gene: TRBJ1-6
CDR3 protein: CASSFRDIHSGDSPLHF

V gene: TRBV5-6
J gene: TRBJ1-4
CDR3 protein: CASSFRAGRYNEKLFF

V gene: TRBV19
J gene: TRBJ2-7
CDR3 protein: CASSIGLGDLYSYEQYF

V gene: TRBV28
J gene: TRBJ1-1
CDR3 protein: CASNSKTGLGTEAFF

V gene: TRBV5-1
J gene: TRBJ2-2
CDR3 protein: CASSLEVTVPTGELFF

V gene: TRBV5-4
J gene: TRBJ1-4
CDR3 protein: CASSIGGDEKLFF

V gene: TRBV19
J gene: TRBJ1-5
CDR3 protein: CASSWQGATGNQPQHF

V gene: TRBV4-2
J gene: TRBJ2-5
CDR3 protein: CASSQDSSLATETQYF

V gene: TRBV6-6
J gene: TRBJ1-2
CDR3 protein: CASVGANGYTF

V gene: TRBV5-4
J gene: TRBJ2-5
CDR3 protein: CASSLSLLAGEARETQYF

V gene: TRBV28
J gene: TRBJ1-2
CDR3 protein: CVSNIPGTGVPLSGYTF

V gene: TRBV11-1
J gene: TRBJ2-7
CDR3 protein: CASRRDPGTMYEQYF

V gene: TRBV7-2
J gene: TRBJ1-5
CDR3 protein: CASSLVANSNQPQHF

V gene: TRBV9
J gene: TRBJ1-1
CDR3 protein: CASSDGTQAFF

V gene: TRBV3-1/TRBV3-2
J gene: TRBJ1-2
CDR3 protein: CASSRGLGNRFYGYTF